Below are 28 T cell receptor beta chains sequenced from a single sample in a study of T cells in Graves' hyperthyroidism and ophthalmopathy. RNA transcripts provided the source from which TCR beta CDR3 regions were amplified. The primer set for the first-round RT-PCR of the TCR CDR3 was HTBI. Each CDR3 protein is one row after TCRdb ran MiXCR on the multiplex PCR reads. Of hundreds of thousands of distinct CDR3 sequences detected, 11% to 15% appear once; the ten largest clones hold roughly a tenth. Material: blood. The receptors shown here come from a woman in her late teens or twenties with Graves' hyperthyroidism.

This clonotype has ten or more counts. The chain carries TRBV11-3 and TRBJ2-7; D might be TRBD1 (6 bases). Germline V gives CDR1 SGHNT, CDR2 YENEEA. The CDR3 covers 17 residues. V lost 0 bases and J lost 1, with 16 bases in between. The CDR3 loop is CASSLEKWQGKSYEQYF. As DNA, the CDR3 is TGTGCCAGCAGCTTAGAAAAATGGCAGGGGAAATCCTACGAGCAGTACTTC.

This clonotype came up many times. J is TRBJ2-2 and V is TRBV10-3; 7 nucleotides match TRBD2. This CDR3 comprises 13 residues. Germline-derived CDR1 and CDR2 are ENHRY and SYGVKD. The V segment lost 10 bases and the J segment 5 bases; nucleotides outside the gene matches: 7. CDR3 sequence: CATQRGQTGELFF. The CDR3 nucleotides are TGTGCCACTCAGCGGGGTCAGACCGGGGAGCTGTTTTTT.

The genes are TRBV5-1 and TRBJ2-7; D perhaps matches TRBD1 (6 bases). With 4 bases removed from V and 3 bases from J, the gap between germline ends came to 17 bases. The CDR3 loop spans 15 amino acids. From germline, CDR1 is SGHRS and CDR2 YFSETQ. DNA for the CDR3: TGCGCCAGCAGCCCCAACCCTCAGACAGGCTACGAGCAGTACTTC. Protein product: CASSPNPQTGYEQYF.

This clonotype has a count of ten or more. This chain connects TRBV20-1 to TRBJ1-4, with a possible D match to TRBD1 (5 bases). V lost 1 base, J lost 8 bases, and 11 bases lay in between. The CDR3 is 13 amino acids. Germline CDR1 reads DFQATT; CDR2 reads SNEGSKA (reference sequence). In DNA form, the CDR3 reads TGCAGTGCTAGAGGGTCCAGGGTCGAAAAACTGTTTTTT. Protein: CSARGSRVEKLFF.

This clonotype occurred many times. The rearrangement joins TRBV6-1 to TRBJ1-2; 7 nucleotides align to TRBD1. Germline assignment: CDR1 MNHNS and CDR2 SASEGT. V shed 0 bases, J shed 6 bases, and the junction held 16 bases outside the gene matches. This CDR3 comprises 18 residues. The CDR3 loop reads CASSEALWGEGAGNGYTF. The CDR3 DNA reads TGTGCCAGCAGTGAAGCGCTGTGGGGGGAGGGGGCAGGGAATGGCTACACCTTC.

V is TRBV6-5 and J is TRBJ1-5; possible D gene TRBD1, 6 bases. Trimming stripped 4 bases from V and 2 bases from J, with 21 bases between. CDR1 MNHEY and CDR2 SVGAGI come from the germline V gene. The CDR3 contains 18 residues. The CDR3 here is CASSSGTIQPFGNQPQHF. In DNA, the CDR3 is TGTGCCAGCAGTTCCGGGACAATTCAGCCCTTTGGCAATCAGCCCCAGCATTTT.

There are many counts of this clonotype. This chain links TRBV20-1 with TRBJ2-1; 7 bases map to TRBD2. J was trimmed by 3 bases and V by 0 bases; bases with no gene match: 5. CDR1 is DFQATT and CDR2 is SNEGSKA in the germline V gene (reference sequence). CDR3 size: 15 residues. CDR3 bases: TGCAGTGCTAGAGATTCCCAGCGGGACTACAATGAGCAGTTCTTC. It specifies CSARDSQRDYNEQFF.

This clonotype was counted between two and nine times. A much bigger clone sits one base away, suggesting this may be a read error. The chain uses TRBV11-2 and TRBJ1-2; no clear D gene. The V and J ends lost 5 bases and 3 bases respectively, with 19 bases between them. Per germline, CDR1 SGHAT and CDR2 FQNNGV. The CDR3 loop spans 16 amino acids. As DNA, the CDR3 is TGTGCCAGCAGCCGCGGACCGGGCGACCTAGACTATGGCTACACCTTC. It encodes CASSRGPGDLDYGYTF.

Only a few counts were recorded for this clonotype. The chain joins TRBV6-6 to TRBJ2-7, with D possibly being TRBD1 (6 bases). Trimming cost V 2 bases and J 4 bases, with 15 bases left between them. CDR3 size: 15 residues. Germline V lookup: CDR1 MNHNY, CDR2 SVGAGI (reference sequence). The CDR3 sequence is CASSYLPDSEYEQYF. CDR3 DNA sequence: TGTGCCAGCAGTTACCTCCCGGACAGTGAGTACGAGCAGTACTTC.

This clonotype occurred many times. This chain uses TRBV29-1 with TRBJ2-3; 15 bases agree with TRBD2. V dropped 5 bases and J dropped 0; count of bases not matched to a gene: 9. Germline CDR1 is SQVTM and CDR2 is ANQGSEA. The CDR3 is made up of 18 amino acids. Here the CDR3 DNA reads TGCAGCGTTAAGGGGACTAGCGGGAGGTCGTCTAGCACAGATACGCAGTATTTT. Translated: CSVKGTSGRSSSTDTQYF.

The J gene is TRBJ2-7, the V gene TRBV7-3, with 12 bases aligning to TRBD2. Unmatched junction bases numbered 9, after V lost 5 bases and J lost 7 bases. This CDR3 is 15 amino acids long. Per germline, CDR1 SGHTA and CDR2 FQGTGA. CDR3 sequence: CASSATSGRRSEQYF. In nucleotides, the CDR3 is TGTGCCAGCAGCGCGACTAGCGGGAGAAGAAGTGAGCAGTACTTC.

This clonotype was recorded many times. This chain joins TRBV4-1 and TRBJ2-7; the D gene is possibly TRBD2 (5 bases). The CDR3 is made up of 14 amino acids. V lost 3 bases and J 2 bases, leaving 11 bases between the germline ends. CDR1 and CDR2 (germline): MGHRA, YSYEKL. The CDR3 DNA reads TGCGCCAGCAGCCACCCGGACTTAACCTACGAGCAGTACTTC. It is translated as CASSHPDLTYEQYF.

This clonotype showed up many times. The gene calls are TRBV7-3 and TRBJ2-1; D remains ambiguous. Trimming removed 1 base at V and 5 bases at J, with 6 bases between. This CDR3 comprises 13 residues. Germline V gives CDR1 SGHTA, CDR2 FQGTGA. The CDR3 DNA reads TGTGCCAGCAGCTTAAGACTGAACAATGAGCAGTTCTTC. Amino acids: CASSLRLNNEQFF.

The chain has TRBV4-3 and TRBJ1-4; a possible D gene is TRBD1 (5 bases). V shed 1 base and J shed 3 bases, with 9 bases lying between them. The germline CDR1 and CDR2 sequences are LGHNA and YSLEER. This CDR3 has 15 amino acids. CDR3: CASSQVGGSNEKLFF. The DNA of the CDR3 is TGCGCCAGCAGCCAAGTGGGGGGATCTAATGAAAAACTGTTTTTT.

This clonotype was recorded at least ten times. The V and J genes are TRBV6-2 or TRBV6-3 and TRBJ1-2; 8 bases line up with TRBD1. Germline lookup yields CDR1 MNHEY and CDR2 SVGEGT. The CDR3 is 16 amino acids. V trimming: 2 bases; J trimming: 3 bases; junction bases outside the gene matches: 8. CDR3 in DNA: TGTGCCAGCAGTTACCCCCAGGACAGGGTGGACTATGGCTACACCTTC. Its translation is CASSYPQDRVDYGYTF.

This chain links TRBV20-1 with TRBJ2-1; maybe TRBD2 (7 bases). CDR3 length equals 17 residues. Trimming removed 0 bases at V and 7 bases at J, with 22 bases between. Germline lookup yields CDR1 DFQATT and CDR2 SNEGSKA (reference sequence). CDR3 in DNA: TGCAGTGCTAGAGATTTTCGGGGGGCGCGTGGTAGGAATGAGCAGTTCTTC. It codes for CSARDFRGARGRNEQFF.

This clonotype was counted between two and nine times. This chain links TRBV4-1 with TRBJ2-7; D is undetermined. Germline values: CDR1 MGHRA, CDR2 YSYEKL. The CDR3 length is 16 residues. Trimming cost V 1 base and J 0 bases, with 13 bases left between them. In nucleotides, the CDR3 is TGCGCCAGCAGCCAAGGGGTTAGGGTCTTCTCCTACGAGCAGTACTTC. Protein: CASSQGVRVFSYEQYF.

The chain employs TRBV7-9 and TRBJ2-2; possible D gene TRBD2, 7 bases. Germline CDR1 SEHNR, CDR2 FQNEAQ (reference sequence). Trimming removed 5 bases from V and 0 bases from J, with 16 bases in between. This CDR3 region has 17 residues. CDR3 amino acids: CASSRNMGGPNTGELFF. In nucleotides, the CDR3 is TGTGCCAGCAGCCGGAATATGGGGGGGCCGAACACCGGGGAGCTGTTTTTT.

The V gene is TRBV6-1, the J gene TRBJ2-7; TRBD2 aligns across 9 bases. The junction had 6 bases not matched to a gene; V was cut back by 8 bases and J by 1 base. CDR1 and CDR2 from the germline V gene are MNHNS and SASEGT. This CDR3 comprises 14 residues. The CDR3 reads CASGTSTYSYEQYF. The DNA for the CDR3 is TGTGCCAGCGGGACTAGCACGTATTCCTACGAGCAGTACTTC.

This clonotype was counted between two and nine times. The DNA for the CDR3 is TGTGCCAGCAGCTACGGGACTATGACAGATACGCAGTATTTT. Translated, it gives CASSYGTMTDTQYF. The chain joins TRBV2 to TRBJ2-3, with 7 bases lining up with TRBD2. CDR1 and CDR2 (germline): SNHLY, FYNNEI. The trim removed 6 bases at V and 3 bases at J, leaving 6 bases unmatched. CDR3 length equals 14 residues.

Many counts were recorded for this clonotype. The V and J genes are TRBV20-1 and TRBJ2-3; D not certain. CDR1 and CDR2 from the germline V gene are DFQATT and SNEGSKA (reference sequence). V was cut by 1 base and J by 2 bases, with 10 bases left in between. The CDR3 is 14 residues long. The CDR3 DNA is TGCAGTGCTAGAGGAGACTGGATCACAGATACGCAGTATTTT. It is translated as CSARGDWITDTQYF.

This clonotype showed up just a few times. The CDR3 nucleotides read TGTGCCAGCAGCCCTTGGGGGACTAGCGGGAGTTTTTCTTCCTACGAGCAGTACTTC. Its protein is CASSPWGTSGSFSSYEQYF. The V and J genes are TRBV7-9 and TRBJ2-7; TRBD2 matches at 14 bases. The germline gives CDR1 SEHNR, CDR2 FQNEAQ (reference sequence). The CDR3 is 19 residues long. Germline trimming cut 5 bases from V and 1 base from J; bases unmatched to any gene: 13. Full variable domain (rest looked up from reference TRBV7-9 and TRBJ2-7): DTGVSQNPRHKITKRGQNVTFRCDPISEHNRLYWYRQTLGQGPEFLTYFQNEAQLEKSRLLSDRFSAERPKGSFSTLEIQRTEQGDSAMYLCASSPWGTSGSFSSYEQYFGPGTRLTVT.

This clonotype was seen at least ten times. The chain employs TRBV28 and TRBJ2-2, with 9 nucleotides matching TRBD2. V shed 6 bases and J 7 bases; nucleotides not matched to a gene: 12. The CDR3 contains 16 residues. Looked up from germline, CDR1 is MDHEN and CDR2 is SYDVKM. This CDR3 reads CASSPTLAGSDGELFF. CDR3 nucleotides: TGTGCCAGCAGCCCCACCCTAGCGGGAAGTGACGGGGAGCTGTTTTTT.

This clonotype was seen only a few times. V usage is TRBV12-3 or TRBV12-4 and J usage is TRBJ2-6; no clear D. This CDR3 spans 14 amino acids. V dropped 3 bases and J dropped 2 bases, with 5 bases sitting between them. Written as DNA, the CDR3 is TGTGCCAGCAGTTTGGAGACTGGGGCCAACGTCCTGACTTTC. Encoded protein: CASSLETGANVLTF.

V and J are TRBV9 and TRBJ2-7, with D tentatively TRBD2 (5 bases). The CDR3 length is 14 residues. V was pared by 4 bases and J by 2 bases, with 13 bases between. Germline CDR1 reads SGDLS; CDR2 reads YYNGEE. CDR3 coding DNA: TGTGCCAGCAGCAGCGAGGAGGCACCCTACGAGCAGTACTTC. Its protein is CASSSEEAPYEQYF.

V gene TRBV29-1 combines with J gene TRBJ1-1, with unresolved D. The V end was cut by 4 bases, the J end by 1 base, with 10 bases between. CDR1 is SQVTM, CDR2 ANQGSEA, per germline. The CDR3 consists of 13 residues. CDR3 residues: CSVALFRNTEAFF. CDR3 sequence (DNA): TGCAGCGTTGCTCTGTTCCGGAACACTGAAGCTTTCTTT.

This clonotype was seen repeatedly, ten times or more. The chain combines TRBV11-2 with TRBJ1-1, with D hard to call. V was clipped by 3 bases and J by 6 bases, with 5 bases between them. CDR3 length: 11 residues. Germline lookup yields CDR1 SGHAT and CDR2 FQNNGV. The CDR3 region is CASSFYAEAFF. The CDR3 nucleotides read TGTGCCAGCAGCTTTTACGCTGAAGCTTTCTTT.

CDR3 residues: CASSEARWADGNTIYF. Written as DNA, the CDR3 is TGTGCCAGCAGTGAAGCGCGGTGGGCGGATGGAAACACCATATATTTT. This chain uses TRBV6-1 with TRBJ1-3, with D unresolved. CDR1 MNHNS and CDR2 SASEGT come from the germline V gene. There are 16 residues in the CDR3. V lost 0 bases and J 3 bases, leaving 12 bases between the germline ends.